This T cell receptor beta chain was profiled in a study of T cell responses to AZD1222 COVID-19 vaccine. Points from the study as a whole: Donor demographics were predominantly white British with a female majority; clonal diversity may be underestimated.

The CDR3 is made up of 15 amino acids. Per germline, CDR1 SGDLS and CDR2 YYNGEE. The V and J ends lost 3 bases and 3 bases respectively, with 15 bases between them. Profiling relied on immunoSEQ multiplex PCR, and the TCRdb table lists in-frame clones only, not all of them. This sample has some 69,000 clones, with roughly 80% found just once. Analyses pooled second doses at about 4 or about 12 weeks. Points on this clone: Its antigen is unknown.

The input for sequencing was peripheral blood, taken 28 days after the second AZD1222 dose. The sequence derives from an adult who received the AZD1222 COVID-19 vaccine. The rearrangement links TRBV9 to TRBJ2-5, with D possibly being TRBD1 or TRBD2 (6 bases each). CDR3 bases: TGTGCCAGCAGCGGGGGGGCACGCGCAGAAGAGACCCAGTACTTC. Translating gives CASSGGARAEETQYF.